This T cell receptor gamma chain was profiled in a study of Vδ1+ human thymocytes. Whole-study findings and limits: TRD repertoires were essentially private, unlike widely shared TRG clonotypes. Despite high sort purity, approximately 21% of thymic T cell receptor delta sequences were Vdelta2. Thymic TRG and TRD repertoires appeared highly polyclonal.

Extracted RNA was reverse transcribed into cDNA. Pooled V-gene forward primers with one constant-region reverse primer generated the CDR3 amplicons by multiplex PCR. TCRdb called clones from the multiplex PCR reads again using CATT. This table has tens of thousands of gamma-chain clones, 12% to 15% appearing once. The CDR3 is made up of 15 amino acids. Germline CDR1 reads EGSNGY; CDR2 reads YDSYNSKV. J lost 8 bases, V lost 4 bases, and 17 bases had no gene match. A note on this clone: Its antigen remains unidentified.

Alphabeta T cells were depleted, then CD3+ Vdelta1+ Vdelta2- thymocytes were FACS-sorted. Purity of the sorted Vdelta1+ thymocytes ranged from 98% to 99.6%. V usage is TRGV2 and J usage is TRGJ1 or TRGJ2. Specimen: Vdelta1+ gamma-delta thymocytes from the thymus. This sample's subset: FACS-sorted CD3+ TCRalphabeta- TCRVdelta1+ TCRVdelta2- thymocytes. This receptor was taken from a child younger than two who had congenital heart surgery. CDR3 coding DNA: TGTGCCACCTGGGATGGCCCCCGGGCATTTGATAAGAAACTCTTT. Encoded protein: CATWDGPRAFDKKLF.